The subject of this entry is one T cell receptor (beta chain). Sequencing was performed with immunoSEQ multiplex PCR; in TCRdb, only in-frame clones are kept and a portion is missing. The sample carries around 100,000 clones, about 93% recorded once. The data stem from a study of T cell changes during pregnancy in multiple sclerosis. The CDR3 has 14 residues. Germline values: CDR1 SEHNR, CDR2 FQNEAQ (reference sequence). V trimming: 6 bases; J trimming: 4 bases; junction bases outside the gene matches: 7. Source: peripheral blood, taken in the third trimester of pregnancy. The chain couples TRBV7-9 to TRBJ1-2, with 8 bases aligning to TRBD1. This receptor was identified in a female donor with multiple sclerosis, enrolled in a pregnancy study. CDR3 amino acids: CASSGQGAGYGYTF. The CDR3 DNA reads TGTGCCAGCAGTGGTCAGGGGGCGGGCTATGGCTACACCTTC.